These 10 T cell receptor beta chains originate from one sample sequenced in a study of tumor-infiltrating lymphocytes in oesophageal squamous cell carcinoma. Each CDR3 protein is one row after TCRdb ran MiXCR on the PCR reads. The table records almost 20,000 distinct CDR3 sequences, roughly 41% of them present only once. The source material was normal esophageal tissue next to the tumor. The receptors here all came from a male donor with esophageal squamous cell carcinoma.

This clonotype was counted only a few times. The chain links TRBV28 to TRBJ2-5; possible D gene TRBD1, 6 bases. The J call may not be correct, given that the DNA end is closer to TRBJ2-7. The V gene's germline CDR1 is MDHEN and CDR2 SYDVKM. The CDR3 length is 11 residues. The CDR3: CASKEGDEQYF. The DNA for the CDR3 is TGTGCCAGCAAAGAGGGGGACGAGCAGTACTTC.

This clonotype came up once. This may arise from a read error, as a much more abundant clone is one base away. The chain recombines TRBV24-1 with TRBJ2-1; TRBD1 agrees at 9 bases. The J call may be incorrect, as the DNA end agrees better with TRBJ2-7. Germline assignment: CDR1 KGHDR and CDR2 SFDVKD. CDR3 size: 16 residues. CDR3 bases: TGTGCCACCAGTGACGAACAGGGGGCCTCCTACAATGGGCAGTACTTC. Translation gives CATSDEQGASYNGQYF.

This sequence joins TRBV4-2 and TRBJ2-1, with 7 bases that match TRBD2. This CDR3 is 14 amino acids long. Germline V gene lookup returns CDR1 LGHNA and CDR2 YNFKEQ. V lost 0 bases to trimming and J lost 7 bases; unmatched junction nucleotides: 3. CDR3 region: CASSQDYGGNEQFF. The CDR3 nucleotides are TGTGCCAGCAGCCAAGACTACGGGGGGAATGAGCAGTTCTTC.

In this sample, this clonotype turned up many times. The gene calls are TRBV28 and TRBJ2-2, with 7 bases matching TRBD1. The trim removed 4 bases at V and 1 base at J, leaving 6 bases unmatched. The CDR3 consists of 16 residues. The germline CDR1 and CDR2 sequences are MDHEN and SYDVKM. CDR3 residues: CASSSYRDRNTGELFF. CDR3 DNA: TGTGCCAGCAGTTCATACCGGGACAGGAACACCGGGGAGCTGTTTTTT.

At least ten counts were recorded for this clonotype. The CDR3 loop is CASSSYGGQPQHF. The CDR3 nucleotides are TGTGCCAGCAGTTCCTACGGGGGGCAGCCCCAGCATTTT. The V call is TRBV6-1, the J call TRBJ1-5; D may be TRBD1 (5 bases). From germline, CDR1 is MNHNS and CDR2 SASEGT. CDR3 length equals 13 residues. Trimming took 5 bases from V and 7 from J, leaving 12 bases between them.

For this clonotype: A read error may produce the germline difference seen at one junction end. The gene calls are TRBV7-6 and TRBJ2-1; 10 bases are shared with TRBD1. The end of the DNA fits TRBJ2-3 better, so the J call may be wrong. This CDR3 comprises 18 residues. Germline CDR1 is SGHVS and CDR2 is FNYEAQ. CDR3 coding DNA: TGTGCTAGCAGCTTAGGGGGTTGGGGGACAGGGGCCGGAGATACGCAGTATTTT. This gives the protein CASSLGGWGTGAGDTQYF.

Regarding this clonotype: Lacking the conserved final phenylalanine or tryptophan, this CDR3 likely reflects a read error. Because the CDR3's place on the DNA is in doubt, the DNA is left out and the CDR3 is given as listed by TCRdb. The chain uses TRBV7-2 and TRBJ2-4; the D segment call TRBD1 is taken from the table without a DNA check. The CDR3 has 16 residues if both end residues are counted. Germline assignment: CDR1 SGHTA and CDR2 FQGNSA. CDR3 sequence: CASSRDRISDEQYFGN.

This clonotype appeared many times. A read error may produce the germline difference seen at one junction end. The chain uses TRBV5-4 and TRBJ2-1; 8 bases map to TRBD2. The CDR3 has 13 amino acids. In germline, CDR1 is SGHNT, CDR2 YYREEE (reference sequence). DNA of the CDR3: TGCGCCAGCAGCCCGGGAGGGGGAAATGAGCAGTTCTTC. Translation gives CASSPGGGNEQFF.

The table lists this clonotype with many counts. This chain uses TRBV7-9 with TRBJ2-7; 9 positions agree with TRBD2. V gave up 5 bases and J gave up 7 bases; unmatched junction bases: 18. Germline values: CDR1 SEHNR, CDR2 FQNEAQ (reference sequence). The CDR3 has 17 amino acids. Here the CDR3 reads CASSAIPAGGVRNEQYF. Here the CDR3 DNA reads TGTGCCAGCAGCGCAATCCCTGCGGGAGGGGTTCGCAATGAGCAGTACTTC.

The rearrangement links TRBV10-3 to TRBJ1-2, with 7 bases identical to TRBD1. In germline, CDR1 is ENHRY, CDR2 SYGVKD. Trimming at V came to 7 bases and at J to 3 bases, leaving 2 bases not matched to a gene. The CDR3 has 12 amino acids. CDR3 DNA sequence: TGTGCCATCAACAGGGGACACTATGGCTACACCTTC. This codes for CAINRGHYGYTF.